The 10 T cell receptor beta chains in this list originate from one sample, sequenced in a study of graft-versus-host responses after intestinal transplantation. Measured with immunoSEQ multiplex PCR; TCRdb has only the in-frame clones, and not every one. The sample carries about 9,600 clones, 90% to 95% recorded once. This sample comprised bone marrow, obtained more than 500 days after intestinal transplantation. The receptors here all came from a human patient who received an intestinal transplant, so some T cells may come from the graft donor.

The V call is TRBV29-1, the J call TRBJ2-3; 9 bases align to TRBD2. The germline V gene has CDR1 SQVTM and CDR2 ANQGSEA. This CDR3 comprises 15 residues. V gave up 4 bases and J gave up 2 bases; unmatched junction bases: 7. Here the CDR3 reads CSVVSLAGITDTQYF. The CDR3 region has the DNA TGCAGCGTTGTCTCCCTAGCGGGGATCACAGATACGCAGTATTTT.

This rearrangement joins TRBV6-1 to TRBJ2-7; D not certain. V was clipped by 6 bases and J by 6 bases, with 18 bases between them. Germline V gene sequence: CDR1 MNHNS, CDR2 SASEGT. This CDR3 has 14 residues. In DNA form, the CDR3 reads TGTGCCAGCAGCCTGCTAGGACCCCGCGGCGAGCAGTACTTC. Protein sequence: CASSLLGPRGEQYF.

J is TRBJ2-1 and V is TRBV18, with 9 nucleotides matching TRBD2. V gave up 3 bases and J gave up 4 bases; unmatched junction bases: 4. CDR3 length equals 15 residues. Germline CDR1 is KGHSH and CDR2 is LQKENI. The CDR3 DNA reads as TGTGCCAGCTCACCGAGGCGGGAGGGGTACAATGAGCAGTTCTTC. Its protein is CASSPRREGYNEQFF.

The chain recombines TRBV10-2 with TRBJ2-1; D may be TRBD1 or TRBD2 (6 bases each). The V end lost 2 bases, the J end lost 4 bases, and 21 bases lay between the germline ends. CDR1 is WSHSY and CDR2 is SAAADI in the germline V gene. This CDR3 region has 18 residues. The CDR3 here is CASSEIPIRGGGYNEQFF. As DNA, the CDR3 is TGCGCCAGCAGTGAGATTCCGATCAGGGGAGGTGGATACAATGAGCAGTTCTTC.

The chain recombines TRBV19 with TRBJ2-7, with a tentative D call TRBD1 (6 bases). This CDR3 contains 15 residues. The germline V gene has CDR1 LNHDA and CDR2 SQIVND (reference sequence). The V end lost 5 bases, the J end lost 3 bases, and 17 bases lay between the germline ends. CDR3 loop: CASSVHRVESYEQYF. As DNA, the CDR3 is TGTGCCAGTAGTGTACACAGGGTAGAGAGCTACGAGCAGTACTTC.

This clone was counted once. V and J are TRBV30 and TRBJ1-6, with 8 nucleotides matching TRBD1. Germline assignment: CDR1 GTSNPN and CDR2 SVGIG (reference sequence). The CDR3 has 16 amino acids. Trimming cost V 5 bases and J 0 bases; bases outside gene matches: 6. In DNA form, the CDR3 reads TGTGCCTGGGAAACTACAGGGGGCTCCTATAATTCACCCCTCCACTTT. It specifies CAWETTGGSYNSPLHF.

J is TRBJ1-5 and V is TRBV6-4, with unresolved D. Trimming shortened V by 3 bases and J by 2 bases, and 8 bases separated the two germline ends. CDR3 length: 14 amino acids. Germline assignment: CDR1 MRHNA and CDR2 SNTAGT. CDR3 loop: CASSEWSGNQPQHF. In nucleotides, the CDR3 is TGTGCCAGCAGTGAGTGGAGCGGCAATCAGCCCCAGCATTTT.

This rearrangement joins TRBV4-3 to TRBJ1-2, with no clear D. Germline-derived CDR1 and CDR2 are LGHNA and YSLEER. Between the trimmed V and J ends, which lost 0 bases and 8 bases, there was a span of 7 bases. The CDR3 sequence is 12 residues long. The CDR3 DNA is TGCGCCAGCAGCCAAGATACCGTGGGCTACACCTTC. Translating it yields CASSQDTVGYTF.

The chain recombines TRBV4-1 with TRBJ1-2; D gene ambiguous. This CDR3 spans 14 amino acids. Germline V CDR1 and CDR2: MGHRA, YSYEKL. Trimming cost V 2 bases and J 0 bases, with 7 bases left between them. The CDR3 coding sequence is TGCGCCAGCAGCCAATCTAACCCTAACTATGGCTACACCTTC. It yields the protein CASSQSNPNYGYTF.

The chain joins TRBV10-3 to TRBJ2-7; 7 bases match TRBD1. CDR3 size: 14 residues. Losses at the gene ends were 6 bases for V and 3 bases for J; bases not matched to a gene: 8. Per the germline V gene, CDR1 is ENHRY and CDR2 is SYGVKD. CDR3 sequence reads: CAISLPGQNYEQYF. The CDR3 DNA follows: TGTGCCATCAGCTTACCGGGACAGAACTACGAGCAGTACTTC.